These 10 T cell receptor beta chains were sequenced from one sample in a study of T cell responses to AZD1222 COVID-19 vaccine. The repertoire was sequenced with immunoSEQ multiplex PCR; TCRdb's copy has only in-frame clones and lacks some. The sample records roughly 140,000 clones, more than 80% being singletons. Sample: peripheral blood, taken on day 0 of AZD1222 vaccination. These receptors were taken from an adult in good health.

In its sample, this clone was seen a few times. The V and J genes are TRBV30 and TRBJ1-1; D uncertain. CDR1 GTSNPN and CDR2 SVGIG come from the germline V gene (reference sequence). The ends were cut back, 2 bases at V and 5 bases at J, with 15 bases in the middle. The CDR3 runs 14 residues. The CDR3 DNA reads TGTGCCTGGAGTCTCGGACCGGACGGGACTGAAGCTTTCTTT. Amino acid sequence: CAWSLGPDGTEAFF.

The chain has TRBV11-2 and TRBJ2-1; D unresolved. Trimming took 0 bases from V and 0 from J, leaving 15 bases between them. This CDR3 contains 18 residues. The germline V gene encodes CDR1 SGHAT and CDR2 FQNNGV. CDR3 in amino acids: CASSLERYGDSSYNEQFF. CDR3 in DNA: TGTGCCAGCAGCTTAGAACGGTATGGGGATAGCTCCTACAATGAGCAGTTCTTC.

The gene calls are TRBV19 and TRBJ1-6; D may be TRBD1 (5 bases). Germline V CDR1 and CDR2: LNHDA, SQIVND (reference sequence). The length of the CDR3 is 13 residues. Trimming removed 4 bases at V and 6 bases at J, with 7 bases between. In nucleotides, the CDR3 is TGTGCCAGTAGTAGGGGCGGTAATTCACCCCTCCACTTT. Translation: CASSRGGNSPLHF.

CDR3 protein: CASSFDDRAVLTF. Here the CDR3 DNA reads TGTGCCAGCAGCTTCGACGATCGGGCCGTCCTGACTTTC. The V gene is TRBV5-6, the J gene TRBJ2-6; D remains unclear. The CDR3 loop spans 13 amino acids. Germline V gene data show CDR1 as SGHDT and CDR2 as YYEEEE. The ends were cut back, 2 bases at V and 12 bases at J, with 12 bases in the middle. Using reference TRBV5-6 and TRBJ2-6 for the parts outside the CDR3, the full variable domain is DAGVTQSPTHLIKTRGQQVTLRCSPKSGHDTVSWYQQALGQGPQFIFQYYEEEERQRGNFPDRFSGHQFPNYSSELNVNALLLGDSALYLCASSFDDRAVLTFGAGSRLTVL.

The J gene is TRBJ2-1, the V gene TRBV11-2; tentatively, D is TRBD2 (6 bases). Germline-derived CDR1 and CDR2 are SGHAT and FQNNGV. Trimming removed 2 bases from V and 5 bases from J, with 16 bases in between. There are 16 residues in the CDR3. The CDR3 reads CASSLNAGIRNNEQFF. The DNA for the CDR3 is TGTGCCAGCAGCTTAAATGCGGGAATTAGAAACAATGAGCAGTTCTTC. Using reference TRBV11-2 and TRBJ2-1 for the parts outside the CDR3, the full variable domain is EAGVAQSPRYKIIEKRQSVAFWCNPISGHATLYWYQQILGQGPKLLIQFQNNGVVDDSQLPKDRFSAERLKGVDSTLKIQPAKLEDSAVYLCASSLNAGIRNNEQFFGPGTRLTVL.

This clone was seen only a few times. V gene TRBV12-3 or TRBV12-4 combines with J gene TRBJ1-1, with unresolved D. CDR3 length: 13 amino acids. With 6 bases removed from V and 0 bases from J, the gap between germline ends came to 8 bases. The CDR3 coding sequence is TGTGCCAGCAGGGATACCATGAACACTGAAGCTTTCTTT. It is translated as CASRDTMNTEAFF.

V is TRBV3-1 (or the pseudogene TRBV3-2) and J is TRBJ2-5; D uncertain. This CDR3 has 14 residues. Trimming took off 0 bases at V and 2 bases at J, with 7 bases between the two ends. Per germline, CDR1 LGHDT and CDR2 YNNKEL (reference sequence). The CDR3 sequence is CASSQDRVQETQYF. The CDR3 region has the DNA TGTGCCAGCAGCCAAGACAGAGTTCAAGAGACCCAGTACTTC.

The CDR3 DNA is TGTGCCAGCAGTTCCCTAGCGGGAGTCAACGAGCAGTACTTC. It translates to CASSSLAGVNEQYF. V is TRBV28 and J is TRBJ2-7; 10 bases align to TRBD2. The length of the CDR3 is 14 residues. J was trimmed by 5 bases and V by 4 bases; bases with no gene match: 5. Per germline, CDR1 MDHEN and CDR2 SYDVKM.

This chain connects TRBV5-4 to TRBJ2-7; D call uncertain. Trimming shortened V by 1 base and J by 5 bases, and 13 bases separated the two germline ends. The CDR3 is made up of 14 amino acids. Germline V gene lookup returns CDR1 SGHNT and CDR2 YYREEE (reference sequence). The CDR3 loop is CASSLLVVPDEQYF. The CDR3 nucleotides read TGTGCCAGCAGCTTGCTTGTGGTTCCCGACGAGCAGTACTTC.

The CDR3 bases are TGTGCCTGCCCTACAGGGGGGAACACTGAAGCTTTCTTT. This encodes CACPTGGNTEAFF. This chain joins TRBV30 and TRBJ1-1; 8 bases fit TRBD1. J lost 1 base, V lost 6 bases, and 4 bases had no gene match. CDR3 size: 13 residues. In germline, CDR1 is GTSNPN, CDR2 SVGIG (reference sequence).